Listed below are T cell receptor beta chains from one sample, sequenced in a study of long-term antiretroviral therapy in people with HIV. The table came from immunoSEQ multiplex PCR; TCRdb's copy has only in-frame clones and leaves some out. The data hold more than 10,000 clones, with approximately 90% observed a single time. The specimen comprised unsorted PBMCs, sampled 2.1 years after starting antiretroviral therapy. These receptors were taken from a woman between 40 and 50 years old with HIV. Each CDR3 is given with its conserved first and last residue.

j_gene: TRBJ1-5
len: 16
v_gene: TRBV18
CDR3aa: CASSPRGQWRNQPQHF

j_gene: TRBJ1-6
len: 18
v_gene: TRBV18
CDR3aa: CASSPVGTLSSYNSPLHF

j_gene: TRBJ2-1
len: 16
v_gene: TRBV7-3
CDR3aa: CASSLMAGAHGEEQFF

j_gene: TRBJ2-2
len: 17
v_gene: TRBV2
CDR3aa: CASSEDRGGWDTGELFF

j_gene: TRBJ1-5
len: 15
v_gene: TRBV7-9
CDR3aa: CASSRGQDRNQPQHF

j_gene: TRBJ1-2
len: 14
v_gene: TRBV7-2
CDR3aa: CASSKLQGIGGYTF

j_gene: TRBJ1-3
len: 13
v_gene: TRBV5-1
CDR3aa: CASSLGYGNTIYF

j_gene: TRBJ2-7
len: 15
v_gene: TRBV7-9
CDR3aa: CASSSGQLISYEQYF

j_gene: TRBJ1-4
len: 13
v_gene: TRBV19
CDR3aa: CASSPGTVGGLFF

j_gene: TRBJ2-3
len: 17
v_gene: TRBV18
CDR3aa: CASSLTASSARTDTQYF

j_gene: TRBJ1-2
len: 12
v_gene: TRBV30
CDR3aa: CAWSVGRYGYTF

j_gene: TRBJ1-2
len: 13
v_gene: TRBV7-6
CDR3aa: CASSPGGRWGYTF

j_gene: TRBJ1-5
len: 14
v_gene: TRBV2
CDR3aa: CASSGGRVNQPQHF

j_gene: TRBJ1-1
len: 14
v_gene: TRBV9
CDR3aa: CASSVGREYTEAFF

j_gene: TRBJ2-1
len: 16
v_gene: TRBV5-6
CDR3aa: CASAQLDGGGVGSRFF

j_gene: TRBJ1-1
len: 16
v_gene: TRBV11-2
CDR3aa: CASSLVNVGMNTEAFF

j_gene: TRBJ1-3
len: 14
v_gene: TRBV29-1
CDR3aa: CSVAPNDSGNTIYF

j_gene: TRBJ1-2
len: 11
v_gene: TRBV20-1
CDR3aa: CSARDLGGYTF

j_gene: TRBJ2-1
len: 15
v_gene: TRBV4-3
CDR3aa: CASSQDPGANNEQFF

j_gene: TRBJ1-6
len: 21
v_gene: TRBV4-1
CDR3aa: CASSQEVPGGRLSSYNSPLHF

j_gene: TRBJ1-3
len: 18
v_gene: TRBV5-1
CDR3aa: CASSPGGPGLFSGNTIYF

j_gene: TRBJ1-2
len: 15
v_gene: TRBV29-1
CDR3aa: CSVEGEGQGFYGYTF

j_gene: TRBJ2-1
len: 15
v_gene: TRBV5-8
CDR3aa: CASSSKGGPHNEQFF

j_gene: TRBJ1-1
len: 16
v_gene: TRBV4-1
CDR3aa: CASSQDTRDREVGAFF

j_gene: TRBJ2-5
len: 12
v_gene: TRBV27
CDR3aa: CASSTGLETQYF

j_gene: TRBJ1-4
len: 17
v_gene: TRBV25-1
CDR3aa: CASSDTGTGGINEKLFF

j_gene: TRBJ2-3
len: 15
v_gene: TRBV5-1
CDR3aa: CASSLGGDFTDTQYF

j_gene: TRBJ2-2
len: 14
v_gene: TRBV6-6
CDR3aa: CASRSGGRTGELFF

j_gene: TRBJ1-1
len: 14
v_gene: TRBV4-3
CDR3aa: CASSHGTGDTEAFF

j_gene: TRBJ2-2
len: 13
v_gene: TRBV27
CDR3aa: CASSLRYTGELFF

j_gene: TRBJ2-1
len: 16
v_gene: TRBV5-6
CDR3aa: CASSLVGTGSINEQFF

j_gene: TRBJ1-1
len: 13
v_gene: TRBV18
CDR3aa: CASSPLIGPEAFF

j_gene: TRBJ1-5
len: 14
v_gene: TRBV7-9
CDR3aa: CASSRDSLNQPQHF

j_gene: TRBJ2-1
len: 16
v_gene: TRBV19
CDR3aa: CASRGGGAGTYNEQFF

j_gene: TRBJ1-4
len: 14
v_gene: TRBV7-2
CDR3aa: CASSPQGAGEKLFF

j_gene: TRBJ1-2
len: 15
v_gene: TRBV7-8
CDR3aa: CASSSSDRAGYGYTF

j_gene: TRBJ2-5
len: 14
v_gene: TRBV2
CDR3aa: CASTRGGIQETQYF

j_gene: TRBJ2-7
len: 12
v_gene: TRBV5-1
CDR3aa: CASRGNSYEQYF

j_gene: TRBJ1-5
len: 16
v_gene: TRBV4-3
CDR3aa: CASSQAYLMSNQPQHF

j_gene: TRBJ2-3
len: 16
v_gene: TRBV19
CDR3aa: CASSRTSGEFGFGQYF

j_gene: TRBJ2-4
len: 15
v_gene: TRBV7-9
CDR3aa: CASSLSETAKNIQYF

j_gene: TRBJ1-1
len: 13
v_gene: TRBV5-1
CDR3aa: CASSLADRGEAFF

j_gene: TRBJ1-6
len: 12
v_gene: TRBV10-3
CDR3aa: CAISGGDSPLHF

j_gene: TRBJ1-2
len: 14
v_gene: TRBV5-1
CDR3aa: CASSPGNRAVLYTF

j_gene: TRBJ1-2
len: 13
v_gene: TRBV30
CDR3aa: CASTGQVNYGYTF

j_gene: TRBJ1-5
len: 16
v_gene: TRBV18
CDR3aa: CASSFLPGDKFQPQHF

j_gene: TRBJ1-2
len: 12
v_gene: TRBV30
CDR3aa: CAWSVTFYGYTF

j_gene: TRBJ2-7
len: 12
v_gene: TRBV30
CDR3aa: CAGRTASYEQYF